The T cell receptor (beta chain) described here comes from a study of blood T cell repertoires in COVID-19. V dropped 3 bases and J dropped 4; count of bases not matched to a gene: 6. Germline V CDR1 and CDR2: KGHDR, SFDVKD. The CDR3 spans 15 residues. Original processing notes: Reference gene primer amplification gave estimated nucleated cell counts. Profiling relied on immunoSEQ multiplex PCR, and the TCRdb table lists in-frame clones only, not all of them. V, J and clone size are those of that table, while D and trimming were read from the DNA. The sample contains about 87,000 clones, roughly 86% of which appear only once.

This rearrangement joins TRBV24-1 to TRBJ2-5, with TRBD1 matching over 8 bases. This TCR was recovered from a middle-aged man with acute or convalescent COVID-19. Sequencing input: peripheral blood. Here the CDR3 DNA reads TGTGCCACCAGTGATGTACAGGGGGGAAGAGAGACCCAGTACTTC. This sequence encodes CATSDVQGGRETQYF.